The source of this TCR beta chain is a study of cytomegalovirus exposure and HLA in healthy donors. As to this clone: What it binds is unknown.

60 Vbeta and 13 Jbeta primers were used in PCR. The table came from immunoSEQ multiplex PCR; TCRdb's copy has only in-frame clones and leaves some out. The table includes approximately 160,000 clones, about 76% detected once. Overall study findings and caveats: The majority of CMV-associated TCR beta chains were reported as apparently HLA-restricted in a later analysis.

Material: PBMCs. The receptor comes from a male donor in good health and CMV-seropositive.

The CDR3 DNA is TGTGCCAGCAGCTTACTTGGGGCCGTCTCCTATAATTCACCCCTCCACTTT. This sequence encodes CASSLLGAVSYNSPLHF. This chain joins TRBV7-3 and TRBJ1-6; a possible D gene is TRBD1 (5 bases). There are 17 residues in the CDR3. The V and J ends lost 2 bases and 0 bases respectively, with 11 bases between them. Looked up from germline, CDR1 is SGHTA and CDR2 is FQGTGA. Full variable domain (missing parts from reference TRBV7-3 and TRBJ1-6): GAGVSQTPSNKVTEKGKYVELRCDPISGHTALYWYRQSLGQGPEFLIYFQGTGAADDSGLPNDRFFAVRPEGSVSTLKIQRTERGDSAVYLCASSLLGAVSYNSPLHFGNGTRLTVT.